The 24 T cell receptor beta chains in this list originate from one sample, sequenced in a study of beta chain features in type 1 diabetes. Regarding the study as a whole: All four CD4+ subsets of Type 1 diabetes patients contained TCRB CDR3s that were moderately but significantly shorter.

The whole isolated RNA underwent reverse transcription, so sequencing captured expressed TCRB transcripts. Here immunoSEQ multiplex PCR was the method, and the copy in TCRdb shows in-frame clones only, minus some. The data show over 150,000 clones, approximately 10% seen once. What these receptors recognize is not known. The sample comprised central memory CD4+ T cells from blood. All receptors derive from a man aged 25-40 years with type 1 diabetes.

This clone appeared a few times. V usage is TRBV18 and J usage is TRBJ2-3; 11 nucleotides match TRBD1. The germline V gene encodes CDR1 KGHSH and CDR2 LQKENI. CDR3 length: 16 amino acids. J was trimmed by 1 base and V by 0 bases; bases with no gene match: 0. The CDR3 loop is CASSPPGQGGTDTQYF. The CDR3 coding sequence is TGTGCCAGCTCACCACCGGGACAGGGGGGCACAGATACGCAGTATTTT.

The V and J genes are TRBV7-3 and TRBJ2-7, with D maybe TRBD2 (6 bases). This CDR3 is built from 14 residues. With 7 bases removed from V and 2 bases from J, the gap between germline ends came to 15 bases. Germline CDR1 and CDR2: SGHTA and FQGTGA. This chain's CDR3 is CASKLGLPTYEQYF. Here the CDR3 DNA reads TGTGCCAGCAAGCTGGGACTGCCAACCTACGAGCAGTACTTC.

The gene calls are TRBV18 and TRBJ1-1, with a weak D call TRBD1 (6 bases). Deletions cut 6 bases from V and 3 bases from J, with 11 bases between. Germline CDR1 is KGHSH and CDR2 is LQKENI. This CDR3 comprises 13 residues. The CDR3 DNA is TGTGCCAGCTCGCCGCGACAGGACACTGAAGCTTTCTTT. Protein sequence: CASSPRQDTEAFF. Supplemented by reference TRBV18 and TRBJ1-1, the full variable domain reads NAGVMQNPRHLVRRRGQEARLRCSPMKGHSHVYWYRQLPEEGLKFMVYLQKENIIDESGMPKERFSAEFPKEGPSILRIQQVVRGDSAAYFCASSPRQDTEAFFGQGTRLTVV.

The chain is built from TRBV11-2 and TRBJ1-1; 7 positions match TRBD1. Germline CDR1 reads SGHAT; CDR2 reads FQNNGV. CDR3 length: 13 residues. The V gene end was trimmed by 5 bases and the J gene end by 5 bases; junction bases not matched to a gene: 5. CDR3 in DNA: TGTGCCAGCAGCCTAATGACAGGGACTGAAGCTTTCTTT. Translating it yields CASSLMTGTEAFF.

This clone has a handful of counts. The rearrangement joins TRBV6-5 to TRBJ2-3; 11 bases align to TRBD1. With V trimmed by 4 bases and J by 5 bases, 8 bases remained unmatched. Germline-derived CDR1 and CDR2 are MNHEY and SVGAGI. The CDR3 length is 16 residues. DNA of the CDR3: TGTGCCAGCAGTTTGGGACAGGGGGTCCAGATAGATACGCAGTATTTT. Protein sequence: CASSLGQGVQIDTQYF.

This clone has only a few counts. V is TRBV4-2 and J is TRBJ1-3; D gene ambiguous. CDR1 is LGHNA and CDR2 is YNFKEQ in the germline V gene. The CDR3 has 18 amino acids. V gave up 0 bases and J gave up 0 bases, with 15 bases separating them. CDR3 loop: CASSQDGGRMHSGNTIYF. DNA for the CDR3: TGTGCCAGCAGCCAAGATGGAGGACGCATGCACTCTGGAAACACCATATATTTT.

This clone was detected only a few times. The chain couples TRBV19 to TRBJ2-1, with 8 bases identical to TRBD2. The V segment lost 7 bases and the J segment 9 bases; nucleotides outside the gene matches: 8. The CDR3 spans 13 residues. Germline V lookup: CDR1 LNHDA, CDR2 SQIVND (reference sequence). As DNA, the CDR3 is TGTGCCAGTACCCTTAGCGGGAAAGTTGAGCAGTTCTTC. Translating gives CASTLSGKVEQFF.

This clone was counted between two and nine times. The rearrangement joins TRBV18 to TRBJ2-1; D might be TRBD1 (5 bases). Trimming removed 1 base at V and 6 bases at J, with 7 bases between. This CDR3 has 13 amino acids. CDR1 KGHSH and CDR2 LQKENI come from the germline V gene. CDR3: CASSPRQFNEQFF. The CDR3 DNA sequence: TGTGCCAGCTCACCACGACAGTTCAATGAGCAGTTCTTC. Full variable domain (missing parts from reference TRBV18 and TRBJ2-1): NAGVMQNPRHLVRRRGQEARLRCSPMKGHSHVYWYRQLPEEGLKFMVYLQKENIIDESGMPKERFSAEFPKEGPSILRIQQVVRGDSAAYFCASSPRQFNEQFFGPGTRLTVL.

This chain links TRBV5-1 with TRBJ2-2; the D gene is possibly TRBD2 (5 bases). Germline V gene lookup returns CDR1 SGHRS and CDR2 YFSETQ. V was clipped by 2 bases and J by 4 bases, with 12 bases between them. The CDR3 contains 15 residues. The CDR3 is CASSFRDGVTGELFF. The DNA for the CDR3 is TGCGCCAGCAGCTTCCGGGATGGGGTCACCGGGGAGCTGTTTTTT.

In its sample, this clone was seen a few times. The V gene is TRBV5-1, the J gene TRBJ2-5; D possibly corresponds to TRBD1 (6 bases). Between the trimmed V and J ends, which lost 3 bases and 5 bases, there was a span of 23 bases. Germline values: CDR1 SGHRS, CDR2 YFSETQ. This CDR3 has 17 residues. The CDR3 region has the DNA TGCGCCAGCAGCTACACCCATCAAGCCCTCAGGGGTGAGACCCAGTACTTC. Its translation: CASSYTHQALRGETQYF.

Only a few counts were recorded for this clone. The CDR3 DNA follows: TGTGCCAGCAGTGAAGGGGACAGCCGTACGCAGCAGTACTTC. It translates to CASSEGDSRTQQYF. V usage is TRBV2 and J usage is TRBJ2-7; 7 bases fit TRBD1. CDR1 and CDR2 from the germline V gene are SNHLY and FYNNEI. Trimming took 1 base from V and 8 from J; bases not matched to a gene: 8. The CDR3 length is 14 residues.

This clone showed up just a few times. The J gene is TRBJ2-7, the V gene TRBV2, with a weak D call TRBD2 (6 bases). CDR3 length equals 15 residues. Germline V gene sequence: CDR1 SNHLY, CDR2 FYNNEI. V gave up 5 bases and J gave up 0 bases, with 14 bases separating them. The CDR3, as DNA: TGTGCCAGCAGTTCCGGGACTGCGCACTCCTACGAGCAGTACTTC. Its protein is CASSSGTAHSYEQYF.

This clone has just a few counts. CDR3 nucleotides: TGTGCCAGCAGCCAGGGGACAGCTACCTACGAGCAGTACTTC. Its translation is CASSQGTATYEQYF. The V gene is TRBV5-6, the J gene TRBJ2-5; 7 bases agree with TRBD1. With the DNA end fitting TRBJ2-7 better, the J assignment may be wrong. Germline V CDR1 and CDR2: SGHDT, YYEEEE. The CDR3 totals 14 residues.

The genes are TRBV28 and TRBJ2-2, with TRBD2 matching over 10 bases. CDR3 length: 17 amino acids. J lost 0 bases, V lost 7 bases, and 8 bases had no gene match. Germline V gene lookup returns CDR1 MDHEN and CDR2 SYDVKM. Here the CDR3 DNA reads TGTGCCAGCACTCGAGGGAGCGGGAGGGCGAACACCGGGGAGCTGTTTTTT. This gives the protein CASTRGSGRANTGELFF.

This clone was observed a handful of times. The chain employs TRBV27 and TRBJ1-4, with D uncertain. V was clipped by 1 base and J by 8 bases, with 11 bases between them. This CDR3 spans 14 amino acids. Germline V gives CDR1 MNHEY, CDR2 SMNVEV (reference sequence). The CDR3 nucleotides are TGTGCCAGCAGTTTATTAGGCACGGGGGAAAAACTGTTTTTT. Protein: CASSLLGTGEKLFF.

This clone was observed a few times. The chain links TRBV6-5 to TRBJ2-1; D is uncertain. The CDR3 loop spans 15 amino acids. Germline CDR1 and CDR2: MNHEY and SVGAGI. V was pared by 6 bases and J by 0 bases, with 12 bases between. The DNA for the CDR3 is TGTGCCAGCAGCTTAAGCGTAAACTCCTACAATGAGCAGTTCTTC. Residues: CASSLSVNSYNEQFF.

This clone was seen more than once but under ten times. Germline and junction disagree at one end, which may indicate a read error. V usage is TRBV7-7 and J usage is TRBJ2-3, with TRBD1 matching over 8 bases. The CDR3 spans 16 residues. Germline V gene lookup returns CDR1 SSHAT and CDR2 FNYEAQ (reference sequence). For the CDR3, the DNA is TGTGCTAGCAGCCCTCAACCGGGACAGGGCACAGATACGCAGTATTTT. It yields the protein CASSPQPGQGTDTQYF.

The rearrangement uses TRBV27 and TRBJ2-6; D call uncertain. Germline assignment: CDR1 MNHEY and CDR2 SMNVEV (reference sequence). Deletions cut 8 bases from V and 0 bases from J, with 8 bases between. CDR3 size: 14 residues. CDR3 protein: CASQTNSGANVLTF. CDR3 DNA sequence: TGTGCCAGCCAAACTAACTCTGGGGCCAACGTCCTGACTTTC.

Only a few counts were recorded for this clone. The chain carries TRBV5-1 and TRBJ2-1; 10 bases agree with TRBD1. The CDR3 has 17 amino acids. V was clipped by 1 base and J by 0 bases; unmatched bases: 4. CDR1 and CDR2 from the germline V gene are SGHRS and YFSETQ. This chain's CDR3 is CASSLWGQGSSYNEQFF. Written as DNA, the CDR3 is TGCGCCAGCAGCTTGTGGGGACAGGGGAGCTCCTACAATGAGCAGTTCTTC.

This clone was detected only a few times. This rearrangement joins TRBV5-1 to TRBJ2-5, with 9 positions matching TRBD1. CDR1 is SGHRS, CDR2 YFSETQ, per germline. This CDR3 region has 15 residues. V was pared by 0 bases and J by 9 bases, with 9 bases of the junction left unmatched. CDR3 loop: CASSLGTGAPGAQYF. CDR3 sequence (DNA): TGCGCCAGCAGCTTGGGGACAGGGGCCCCCGGGGCCCAGTACTTC.

This chain joins TRBV7-2 and TRBJ2-5, with 7 bases lining up with TRBD2. From germline, CDR1 is SGHTA and CDR2 FQGNSA. J lost 4 bases, V lost 5 bases, and 16 bases had no gene match. The CDR3 consists of 17 residues. CDR3 in DNA: TGTGCCAGCAGCCCCCTTGGCGGGAGAGCGGTTGGAGAGACCCAGTACTTC. Translation: CASSPLGGRAVGETQYF.

A few counts support this clone. The sample carries other DNA sequences with the same CDR3. For the CDR3, the DNA is TGTGCCTGGACGCGGGGAAACACCGGGGAGCTGTTTTTT. Its translation is CAWTRGNTGELFF. The rearrangement uses TRBV30 and TRBJ2-2; weak D call: TRBD2 (6 bases). The germline CDR1 and CDR2 sequences are GTSNPN and SVGIG (reference sequence). The length of the CDR3 is 13 residues. V was clipped by 4 bases and J by 2 bases, with 8 bases between them.

The chain joins TRBV18 to TRBJ1-1; D is possibly TRBD1 (5 bases). Trimming shortened V by 2 bases and J by 4 bases, and 8 bases separated the two germline ends. The CDR3 spans 13 residues. CDR1 is KGHSH, CDR2 LQKENI, per germline. In DNA, the CDR3 is TGTGCCAGCTCACCAGCGGGGGGCACTGAAGCTTTCTTT. It encodes CASSPAGGTEAFF.

This clone was counted only a few times. This chain uses TRBV7-2 with TRBJ2-5; 11 nucleotides line up with TRBD1. After removal of 7 bases from V and 8 bases from J, the junction contained 12 bases not matched to a gene. The CDR3 sequence is 15 residues long. Germline assignment: CDR1 SGHTA and CDR2 FQGNSA. The DNA for the CDR3 is TGTGCCAGCACCTCAAAATGGGGACAGGGGGAAACCCAGTACTTC. This translates into CASTSKWGQGETQYF.